This entry concerns a single TCR beta chain. The specificity of this receptor is unknown. No much larger clone is present one base from it, and per-base qualities are unavailable. This entry comes from a study of T cell responses to AZD1222 COVID-19 vaccine (dated by TCRdb to the early 2020s). With respect to the entire study: Because spike-specific TCR depth and breadth did not differ between the two schedules, AZD1222 recipients who got a second dose at roughly 4 weeks were pooled with those who got a second dose at roughly 12 weeks. Trial participants were enrolled by age into subgroups of 18-55, 56-69 and 70-plus years, and around 140, 26 and 57 TCR-sequenced participants, respectively, were included in these subgroups. TCR sequencing covered 233 trial participants: 200 to 210 given two doses of AZD1222 and around 25 given two doses of MenACWY control vaccine.

This sample's time point label indicates: baseline before first vaccination. Samples from vaccinated people were obtained from the UK trials COV001 and COV002, which included a single-blind randomized controlled phase 2/3 trial of AZD1222 (ChAdOx1 nCoV-19) in healthy adults. For TCRbeta chain sequencing, PBMC samples were collected from trial participants at day 0 and at day 28 after the second dose. The CDR3 has 14 amino acids, counting the end cysteine and phenylalanine. This entry keeps only the CDR3 DNA: 42 bases, framed from base 1. Cut back by 0 bases and 4 bases, the V and J ends lie 9 bases apart. The CDR3 regions of human TCRbeta chains were analyzed by immunosequencing. For the original study's pipeline: Repertoire TCRs were checked for matches against a reference library of SARS-CoV-2-specific TCRs that had been generated using the MIRA antigen-specificity platform. Breadth was defined as the fraction of unique TCRs that were SARS-CoV-2-associated, and depth was defined as the fraction of total T cells that were SARS-CoV-2-associated. Each spike-specific TCR was assigned to its reactive spike region and to a CD4 or CD8 class using the MIRA data. Log10-transformed breadth and depth values were compared by one-way ANOVA with Sidak's multiple comparisons tests. The table was pulled from immuneACCESS by TCRdb, which kept in-frame rearrangements only. Such tables lose some clones; where checked, under half of the loss comes from unresolved V genes, and the rest has no known cause. For V, J and clone size, that table is used; D and trimming come from the DNA. This sample gives under 70,000 clones in total; roughly 84% of them show up just once. 21% of the sample goes to the ten largest clones.

Study-wide conclusions, independent of this receptor: Conclusions about previously exposed vaccinees are limited, since just a handful of AZD1222 recipients were seropositive for SARS-CoV-2 at baseline. CD4 TCRs associated with the vaccine covered the entire spike protein, and the dominant responses were in regions 160-218 and 743-854. Because no samples from the day 14 peak response were available, repertoires could be characterized only after the peak T cell response. In the small 56-69-year group, the increase in depth fell short of significance, most likely because of low power. Spike-specific TCR breadth and depth rose significantly after two AZD1222 doses compared with day 0 and with MenACWY recipients. Participants were mostly white British, with more females than males. The authors suggested clonal diversity may have been underestimated. Epitopes outside the regions mutated in the B.1.351 and B.1.1.7 variants were reportedly recognized by nearly half of the unique spike-specific TCRs.

This sample comprised peripheral blood, obtained on day 0 of AZD1222 vaccination. The TCR sequence derives from an adult in good health. The rearranged segments are TRBV23-1 and TRBJ1-2; D gene: possibly TRBD1, on 5 matching bases. TRBV23-1 is annotated as an ORF whose role is uncertain. At the DNA level, the sequence is TGCGCCAGCAGTCAATCGTGGCAGGGCTATGGCTACACCTTC. It translates to CASSQSWQGYGYTF.